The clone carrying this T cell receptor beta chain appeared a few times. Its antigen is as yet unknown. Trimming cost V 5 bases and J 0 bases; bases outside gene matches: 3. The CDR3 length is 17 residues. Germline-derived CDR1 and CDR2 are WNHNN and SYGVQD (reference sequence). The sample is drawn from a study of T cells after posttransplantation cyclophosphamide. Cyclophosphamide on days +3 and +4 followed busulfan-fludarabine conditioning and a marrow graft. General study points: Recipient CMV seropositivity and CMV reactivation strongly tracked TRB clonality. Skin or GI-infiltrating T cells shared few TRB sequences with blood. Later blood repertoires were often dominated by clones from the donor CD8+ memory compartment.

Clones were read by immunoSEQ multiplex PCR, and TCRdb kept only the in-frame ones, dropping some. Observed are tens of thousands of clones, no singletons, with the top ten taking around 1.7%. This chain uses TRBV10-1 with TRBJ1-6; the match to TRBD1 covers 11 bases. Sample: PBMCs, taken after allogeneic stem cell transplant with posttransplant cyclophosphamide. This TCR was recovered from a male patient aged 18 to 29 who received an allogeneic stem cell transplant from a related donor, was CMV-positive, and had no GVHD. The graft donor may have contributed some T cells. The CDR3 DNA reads TGCGCCAGCAGTCCCGGGACAGGGGGCTCCTATAATTCACCCCTCCACTTT. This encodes CASSPGTGGSYNSPLHF.